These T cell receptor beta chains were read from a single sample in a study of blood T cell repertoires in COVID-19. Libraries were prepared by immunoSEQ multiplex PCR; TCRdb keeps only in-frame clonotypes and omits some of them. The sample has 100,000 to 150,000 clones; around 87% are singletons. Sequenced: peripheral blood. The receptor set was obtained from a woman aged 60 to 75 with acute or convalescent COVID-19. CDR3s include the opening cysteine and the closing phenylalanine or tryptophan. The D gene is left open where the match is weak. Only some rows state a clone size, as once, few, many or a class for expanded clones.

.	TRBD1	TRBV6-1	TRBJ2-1	TGTGCCAGCAGTGATCGGGCCTACAGGGGTGAGCAGTTCTTC	CASSDRAYRGEQFF
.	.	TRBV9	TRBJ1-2	TGTGCCAGCAGCGTGGGGACTTATAGCTATGGCTACACCTTC	CASSVGTYSYGYTF
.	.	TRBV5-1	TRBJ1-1	TGCGCCAGCAGCTCGGGGTCCATGAACACTGAAGCTTTCTTT	CASSSGSMNTEAFF
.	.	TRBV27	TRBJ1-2	TGTGCCACACGCACTGACGGGGGGGCAAACTATGGCTACACCTTC	CATRTDGGANYGYTF
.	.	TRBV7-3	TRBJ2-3	TGTGCCAGCAGCTTGGACAGAAACACAGATACGCAGTATTTT	CASSLDRNTDTQYF
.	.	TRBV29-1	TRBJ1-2	TGCAGCGTTGGTGATAGTGAGAGGTCTAACTATGGCTACACCTTC	CSVGDSERSNYGYTF
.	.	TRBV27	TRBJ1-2	TGTGCCAGCAGAAGACGGGACCGGAGGGGCGGCTACACCTTC	CASRRRDRRGGYTF
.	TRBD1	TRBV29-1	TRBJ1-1	TGCAGCGTCCCTGGACAGGGACAAGCTTTCTTT	CSVPGQGQAFF
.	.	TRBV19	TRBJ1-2	TGTGCCAGTAGTCCCAAAGCCGGGTCTTTGCTACCGTATGGCTACACCTTC	CASSPKAGSLLPYGYTF
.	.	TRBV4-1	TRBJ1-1	TGCGCCAGCAGCCAAGTTTTCGAGGTAGGCACTGAAGCTTTCTTT	CASSQVFEVGTEAFF
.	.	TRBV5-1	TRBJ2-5	TGCGCCAGCAGCCCTGGCGGCGGGATCCAAGAGACCCAGTACTTC	CASSPGGGIQETQYF
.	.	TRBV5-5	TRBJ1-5	TGTGCCAGCAGCTTGCAACCGGGTCAGCCCCAGCATTTT	CASSLQPGQPQHF
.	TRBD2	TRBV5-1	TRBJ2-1	TGCGCCAGCAGCTTGGACGGGGCGGGAGGGCCTCCGGGCTCCTACAATGAGCAGTTCTTC	CASSLDGAGGPPGSYNEQFF
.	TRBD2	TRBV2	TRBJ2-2	TGTGCCAGCAGTGTGCGACTAGCGGGAAACGGGGAGCTGTTTTTT	CASSVRLAGNGELFF
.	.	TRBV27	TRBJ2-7	TGTGCCAGCAGTTCGCCCGGGTCCTACGAGCAGTACTTC	CASSSPGSYEQYF
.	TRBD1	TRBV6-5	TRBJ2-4	TGTGCCAGCAGGTACAGGGGAAAGGACATTCAGTACTTC	CASRYRGKDIQYF
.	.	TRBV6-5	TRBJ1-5	TGTGCCAGCAGGGCACCAGGGCAGGGCAATCAGCCCCAGCATTTT	CASRAPGQGNQPQHF
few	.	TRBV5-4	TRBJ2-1	TGTGCCAGCAGCTTGTCACTCTACAATGAGCAGTTCTTC	CASSLSLYNEQFF
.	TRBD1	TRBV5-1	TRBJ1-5	TGCGCCAGCAGCTTGGAAGGACAGGGGGAGCCCCAGCATTTT	CASSLEGQGEPQHF
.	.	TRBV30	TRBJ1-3	TGTGCCTGCCAGGGGCTCGGAAACACCATATATTTT	CACQGLGNTIYF
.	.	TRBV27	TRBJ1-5	TGTGCCAGCAGGGAAATCGGGACATCTTATCAGCCCCAGCATTTT	CASREIGTSYQPQHF
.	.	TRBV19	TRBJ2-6	TGTGCCAGTAGTATAGGAAGTCAGGGTATCTCTGGGGCCAACGTCCTGACTTTC	CASSIGSQGISGANVLTF
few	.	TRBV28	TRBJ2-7	TGTGCCAGCAGTTTAGGTGCAGGACAGACCTCCTACGAGCAGTACTTC	CASSLGAGQTSYEQYF
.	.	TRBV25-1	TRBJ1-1	TGTGCCAGCAGTGAATATGTGGGGGCGGATATGAACACTGAAGCTTTCTTT	CASSEYVGADMNTEAFF
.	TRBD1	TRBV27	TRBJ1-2	TGTGCCAGCAGTTTAATAGGGGGACAGGGCTACACCTTC	CASSLIGGQGYTF
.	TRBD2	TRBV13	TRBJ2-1	TGTGCCAGCAGCTTAAGTCTCTCTAGCGGGAACGAGCAGTTCTTC	CASSLSLSSGNEQFF
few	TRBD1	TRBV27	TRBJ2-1	TGTGCCAGCAGTTTTCTCCCCTCGGGACAGGGGCACAATGAGCAGTTCTTC	CASSFLPSGQGHNEQFF
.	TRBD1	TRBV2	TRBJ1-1	TGTGCCAGCAGTTTGACAGGGGAAGTTAGGGAAGCTTTCTTT	CASSLTGEVREAFF
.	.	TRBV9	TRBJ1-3	TGTGCCAGCAGCGCCGGGGTCGTCTCTGGAAACACCATATATTTT	CASSAGVVSGNTIYF
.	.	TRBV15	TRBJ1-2	TGTGCCACCAGCAGAGATTGGGGGGGAGGCTACACCTTC	CATSRDWGGGYTF
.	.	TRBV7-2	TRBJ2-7	TGTGCCAGCAGCTTCGGTGGAACCATGAGGTACGAGCAATACTTC	CASSFGGTMRYEQYF
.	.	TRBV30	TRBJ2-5	TGTGCCATGGAGGGCCGGGTAGAGACCCAGTACTTC	CAMEGRVETQYF
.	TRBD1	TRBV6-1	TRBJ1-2	TGTGCCAGCAGTTCCCCAGGGGGTAACTATGGCTACACCTTC	CASSSPGGNYGYTF
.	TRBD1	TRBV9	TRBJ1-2	TGTGCCAGCAGGCCTACCCCTGGGACAGGGGGCGCGTCCGGCTACACCTTC	CASRPTPGTGGASGYTF
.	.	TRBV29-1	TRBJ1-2	TGCAGCGTTGAAGAAGGAGGGCGGGTCTATGGCTACACCTTC	CSVEEGGRVYGYTF
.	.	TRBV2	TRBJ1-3	TGTGCCAGCAGTGACTTACTGAGGATTAGGGGAAACACCATATATTTT	CASSDLLRIRGNTIYF
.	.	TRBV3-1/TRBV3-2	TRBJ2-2	TGTGCCAGCAGTCTGGGAGAACGGGGCACCGGGGAGCTGTTTTTT	CASSLGERGTGELFF
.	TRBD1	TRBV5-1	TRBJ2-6	TGCGCCAGCAGCTTGGTGGGGACAGGGGGCCCCGTAAGCTCTGGGGCCAACGTCCTGACTTTC	CASSLVGTGGPVSSGANVLTF
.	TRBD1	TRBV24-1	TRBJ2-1	TGTGCCACCAGTGATCCCGGGGGGACAGGGTACAATGAGCAGTTCTTC	CATSDPGGTGYNEQFF
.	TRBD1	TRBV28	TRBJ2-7	TGTGCCAGCAGCTCTACGCGACAGGGAAGAGTCTACGAGCAGTACTTC	CASSSTRQGRVYEQYF
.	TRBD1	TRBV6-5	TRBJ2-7	TGTGCCAGCAGTTATTCGGGACAGGGCAACGAGCAGTACTTC	CASSYSGQGNEQYF